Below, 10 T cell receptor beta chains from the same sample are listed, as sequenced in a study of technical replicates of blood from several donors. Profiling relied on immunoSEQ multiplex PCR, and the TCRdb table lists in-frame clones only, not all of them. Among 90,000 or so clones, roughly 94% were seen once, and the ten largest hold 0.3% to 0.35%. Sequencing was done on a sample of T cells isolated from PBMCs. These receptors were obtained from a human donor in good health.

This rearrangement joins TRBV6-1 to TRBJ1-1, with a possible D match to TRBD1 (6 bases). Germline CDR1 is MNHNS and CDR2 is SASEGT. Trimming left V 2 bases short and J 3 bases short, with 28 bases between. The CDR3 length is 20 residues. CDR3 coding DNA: TGTGCCAGCAGTGAACTTTCCTTTGGGGGCCGCCTGGGGCCGGACACTGAAGCTTTCTTT. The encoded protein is CASSELSFGGRLGPDTEAFF.

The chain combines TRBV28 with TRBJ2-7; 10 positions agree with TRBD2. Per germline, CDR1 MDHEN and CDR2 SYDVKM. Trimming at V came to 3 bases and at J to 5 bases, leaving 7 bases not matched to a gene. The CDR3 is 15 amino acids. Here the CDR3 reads CASSFWTSGGDEQYF. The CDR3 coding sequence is TGTGCCAGCAGTTTCTGGACTAGCGGAGGGGACGAGCAGTACTTC.

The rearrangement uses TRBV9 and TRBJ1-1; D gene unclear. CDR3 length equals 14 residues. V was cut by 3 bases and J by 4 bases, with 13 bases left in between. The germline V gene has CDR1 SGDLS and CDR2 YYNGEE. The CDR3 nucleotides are TGTGCCAGCAGCGCGACACCCCGGGGCACTGAAGCTTTCTTT. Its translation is CASSATPRGTEAFF.

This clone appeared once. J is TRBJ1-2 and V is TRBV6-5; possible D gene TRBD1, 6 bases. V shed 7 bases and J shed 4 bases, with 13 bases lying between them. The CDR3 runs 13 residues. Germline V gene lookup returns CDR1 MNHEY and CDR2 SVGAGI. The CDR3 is CASTTGGRYGYTF. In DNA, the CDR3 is TGTGCCAGCACCACGGGGGGCCGCTATGGCTACACCTTC.

This chain's CDR3 is CASSIVTTGAIYNEQFF. The CDR3 nucleotides read TGTGCCAGTAGTATCGTCACGACAGGGGCAATCTACAATGAGCAGTTCTTC. The V call is TRBV19, the J call TRBJ2-1; 8 bases fit TRBD1. Per germline, CDR1 LNHDA and CDR2 SQIVND (reference sequence). The CDR3 sequence is 17 residues long. The V and J ends lost 3 bases and 3 bases, in that order; junction bases with no gene match: 10.

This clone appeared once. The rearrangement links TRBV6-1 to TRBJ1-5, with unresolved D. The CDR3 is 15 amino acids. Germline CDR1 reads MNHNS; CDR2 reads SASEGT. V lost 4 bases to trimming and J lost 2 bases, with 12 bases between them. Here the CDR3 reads CASSGEFAGNQPQHF. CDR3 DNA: TGTGCCAGCAGTGGGGAGTTCGCTGGCAATCAGCCCCAGCATTTT.

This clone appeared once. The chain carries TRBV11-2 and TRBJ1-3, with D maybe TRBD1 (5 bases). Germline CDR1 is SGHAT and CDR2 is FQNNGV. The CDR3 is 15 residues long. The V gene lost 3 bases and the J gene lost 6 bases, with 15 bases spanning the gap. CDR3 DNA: TGTGCCAGCAGCTTGGGATCAGGGCTTTCAAACACCATATATTTT. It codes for CASSLGSGLSNTIYF. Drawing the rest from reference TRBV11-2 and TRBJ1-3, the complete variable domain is EAGVAQSPRYKIIEKRQSVAFWCNPISGHATLYWYQQILGQGPKLLIQFQNNGVVDDSQLPKDRFSAERLKGVDSTLKIQPAKLEDSAVYLCASSLGSGLSNTIYFGEGSWLTVV.

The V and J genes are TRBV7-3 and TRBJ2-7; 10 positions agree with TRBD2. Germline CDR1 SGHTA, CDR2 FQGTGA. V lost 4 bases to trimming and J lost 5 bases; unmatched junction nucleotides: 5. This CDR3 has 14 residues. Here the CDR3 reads CASSSLAGEDEQYF. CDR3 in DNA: TGTGCCAGCAGCTCGCTAGCGGGAGAGGACGAGCAGTACTTC.

CDR3 region: CASSLPGLGYYESEQYF. The CDR3 DNA reads TGTGCCAGCAGCTTACCGGGACTAGGGTACTATGAGTCGGAGCAGTACTTC. The gene calls are TRBV7-8 and TRBJ2-7; 8 bases agree with TRBD2. CDR3 length: 17 residues. The V segment lost 2 bases and the J segment 7 bases; nucleotides outside the gene matches: 16. Germline assignment: CDR1 SGHVS and CDR2 FQNEAQ.

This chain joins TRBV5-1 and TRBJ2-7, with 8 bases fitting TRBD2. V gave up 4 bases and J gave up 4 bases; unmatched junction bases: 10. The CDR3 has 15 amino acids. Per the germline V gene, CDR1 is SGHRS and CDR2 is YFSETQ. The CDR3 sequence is CASSPSPGGAYEQYF. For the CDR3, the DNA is TGCGCCAGCAGCCCCTCACCCGGGGGGGCTTACGAGCAGTACTTC.